One sample yielded the 27 T cell receptor beta chains listed below, sequenced in a study of cytomegalovirus exposure and HLA in healthy donors. The PCR had 60 Vbeta and 13 Jbeta primers. Sequenced by immunoSEQ multiplex PCR; TCRdb stores in-frame clones only, minus some. Of approximately 100,000 clones listed, roughly 76% are singletons. The material sequenced was PBMCs. Receptors originate from a woman in her fifties or sixties in good health and CMV-seropositive.

This clone was recorded only once. The chain is built from TRBV9 and TRBJ2-1, with 8 positions matching TRBD1. Per the germline V gene, CDR1 is SGDLS and CDR2 is YYNGEE. The CDR3 totals 14 residues. Germline trimming cut 3 bases from V and 4 bases from J; bases unmatched to any gene: 3. CDR3 in amino acids: CASSARTGYNEQFF. The CDR3 DNA follows: TGTGCCAGCAGCGCCCGGACAGGGTACAATGAGCAGTTCTTC.

The table lists this clone with a count of one. The rearrangement uses TRBV7-2 and TRBJ2-5; TRBD2 matches at 8 bases. The CDR3 covers 13 residues. Trimming took 3 bases from V and 4 from J; bases not matched to a gene: 1. Germline V CDR1 and CDR2: SGHTA, FQGNSA. The DNA of the CDR3 is TGTGCCAGCAGCTTCAGCGGGGGAGAGACCCAGTACTTC. It encodes CASSFSGGETQYF.

The chain employs TRBV6-6 and TRBJ2-3; TRBD2 agrees at 15 bases. CDR3 length: 15 residues. The J segment lost 4 bases and the V segment lost 4 bases, leaving 0 bases of the junction unmatched. Germline CDR1 is MNHNY and CDR2 is SVGAGI (reference sequence). The DNA of the CDR3 is TGTGCCAGCAGTTGGACTAGCGGGGGGGCAGATACGCAGTATTTT. Translating gives CASSWTSGGADTQYF.

CDR3 region: CASMTENQPQHF. CDR3 nucleotide sequence: TGTGCCAGCATGACGGAGAATCAGCCCCAGCATTTT. The chain couples TRBV2 to TRBJ1-5; no reliable D call. The germline V gene has CDR1 SNHLY and CDR2 FYNNEI. The CDR3 runs to 12 residues. V was shortened by 7 bases and J by 4 bases, with 8 bases between the two germline ends.

The chain is built from TRBV2 and TRBJ2-2, with TRBD1 as a possible D gene (6 bases). Trimming removed 5 bases at V and 7 bases at J, with 11 bases between. The germline V gene has CDR1 SNHLY and CDR2 FYNNEI. The CDR3 runs 13 residues. CDR3 sequence: CASSKEGGGELFF. The CDR3 coding sequence is TGTGCCAGCAGTAAAGAAGGGGGCGGGGAGCTGTTTTTT.

This clone was detected only a few times. The chain has TRBV11-2 and TRBJ2-1, with 7 bases fitting TRBD2. V gave up 3 bases and J gave up 6 bases; unmatched junction bases: 8. Germline loops: CDR1 SGHAT, CDR2 FQNNGV. The CDR3 runs to 15 residues. CDR3 sequence reads: CASSFGLERANEQFF. CDR3 bases: TGTGCCAGCAGCTTCGGACTAGAAAGGGCCAATGAGCAGTTCTTC.

This chain uses TRBV7-3 with TRBJ2-3; D perhaps matches TRBD2 (6 bases). V gave up 2 bases and J gave up 4 bases, with 10 bases separating them. Germline V gene lookup returns CDR1 SGHTA and CDR2 FQGTGA. This CDR3 has 14 amino acids. CDR3 amino acids: CASSLRLGADTQYF. CDR3 bases: TGTGCCAGCAGCTTACGACTAGGCGCAGATACGCAGTATTTT.

The rearrangement links TRBV13 to TRBJ1-1, with D tentatively TRBD1 (5 bases). Trimming took off 1 base at V and 1 base at J, with 7 bases between the two ends. Per the germline V gene, CDR1 is PRHDT and CDR2 is FYEKMQ (reference sequence). The CDR3 covers 14 residues. CDR3 residues: CASSLEGENTEAFF. As DNA, the CDR3 is TGTGCCAGCAGCTTAGAAGGGGAGAACACTGAAGCTTTCTTT.

The V and J genes are TRBV12-5 and TRBJ1-1, with a weak D call TRBD1 (6 bases). V was cut by 0 bases and J by 3 bases, with 20 bases left in between. Germline V CDR1 and CDR2: LGHNT, FRNRAP. The CDR3 totals 18 residues. As DNA, the CDR3 is TGTGCTAGTGGTTTGGTACGTCGACAGGCCTTCAGGTACACTGAAGCTTTCTTT. Translation: CASGLVRRQAFRYTEAFF. The whole variable domain, filled in from reference TRBV12-5 and TRBJ1-1, reads DARVTQTPRHKVTEMGQEVTMRCQPILGHNTVFWYRQTMMQGLELLAYFRNRAPLDDSGMPKDRFSAEMPDATLATLKIQPSEPRDSAVYFCASGLVRRQAFRYTEAFFGQGTRLTVV.

The chain carries TRBV5-1 and TRBJ2-3; 9 bases map to TRBD1. Trimming took 3 bases from V and 7 from J; bases not matched to a gene: 12. This CDR3 comprises 16 residues. From germline, CDR1 is SGHRS and CDR2 YFSETQ. The CDR3 coding sequence is TGCGCCAGCAGCTCTCCCCCCGGGACAGGGAAAAATACGCAGTATTTT. Amino acid sequence: CASSSPPGTGKNTQYF. Supplemented by reference TRBV5-1 and TRBJ2-3, the full variable domain reads KAGVTQTPRYLIKTRGQQVTLSCSPISGHRSVSWYQQTPGQGLQFLFEYFSETQRNKGNFPGRFSGRQFSNSRSEMNVSTLELGDSALYLCASSSPPGTGKNTQYFGPGTRLTVL.

The genes are TRBV27 and TRBJ1-1; D is perhaps TRBD1 (6 bases). The CDR3 is made up of 13 amino acids. Germline V gene lookup returns CDR1 MNHEY and CDR2 SMNVEV (reference sequence). Trimming removed 6 bases from V and 4 bases from J, with 12 bases in between. The chain's CDR3 is CASSAARGTEAFF. In DNA form, the CDR3 reads TGTGCCAGCAGCGCCGCCAGGGGCACTGAAGCTTTCTTT.

The rearrangement joins TRBV7-2 to TRBJ2-7; TRBD1 matches 9 bases. The CDR3 runs 15 residues. Germline V gives CDR1 SGHTA, CDR2 FQGNSA. The V and J ends lost 0 bases and 4 bases, in that order; junction bases with no gene match: 4. The CDR3 spells CASSLARDRAYEQYF. The CDR3 coding sequence is TGTGCCAGCAGCTTAGCTCGGGACAGGGCATACGAGCAGTACTTC.

The rearrangement joins TRBV5-1 to TRBJ1-3, with TRBD1 as a possible D gene (6 bases). V was trimmed by 3 bases and J by 1 base, leaving 11 bases between them. The CDR3 is made up of 15 amino acids. Germline loops: CDR1 SGHRS, CDR2 YFSETQ. The chain's CDR3 is CASSWVTGSGNTIYF. DNA for the CDR3: TGCGCCAGCAGCTGGGTAACAGGGTCTGGAAACACCATATATTTT. Full variable domain (outside the CDR3, taken from reference TRBV5-1 and TRBJ1-3): KAGVTQTPRYLIKTRGQQVTLSCSPISGHRSVSWYQQTPGQGLQFLFEYFSETQRNKGNFPGRFSGRQFSNSRSEMNVSTLELGDSALYLCASSWVTGSGNTIYFGEGSWLTVV.

The rearrangement uses TRBV9 and TRBJ2-2; 7 positions agree with TRBD2. This CDR3 contains 15 residues. CDR1 is SGDLS, CDR2 YYNGEE, per germline. With V trimmed by 3 bases and J by 4 bases, 6 bases remained unmatched. The CDR3 sequence: CASSEWSGGTGELFF. The CDR3 DNA reads TGTGCCAGCAGCGAATGGTCGGGGGGCACCGGGGAGCTGTTTTTT.

V and J are TRBV7-2 and TRBJ1-1; D ambiguous. V lost 0 bases and J 7 bases, leaving 6 bases between the germline ends. This CDR3 is built from 12 residues. Germline V CDR1 and CDR2: SGHTA, FQGNSA. This chain's CDR3 is CASSLAVDEAFF. CDR3 DNA sequence: TGTGCCAGCAGCTTAGCCGTAGATGAAGCTTTCTTT.

The J gene is TRBJ2-1, the V gene TRBV19; 14 bases are shared with TRBD2. CDR3 length equals 17 residues. Trimming cost V 4 bases and J 5 bases; bases outside gene matches: 7. Germline V gene sequence: CDR1 LNHDA, CDR2 SQIVND (reference sequence). The CDR3 nucleotides read TGTGCCAGTAGTACCTATTTGACTAGCGGGAGGGACAATGAGCAGTTCTTC. This encodes CASSTYLTSGRDNEQFF.

Worth noting for this clone: The junction does not match germline at one end; this may be a read error. This sequence joins TRBV25-1 and TRBJ2-6, with 8 bases matching TRBD1. This CDR3 has 17 amino acids. Germline CDR1 and CDR2: MGHDK and SYGVNS. The CDR3 region is CASSGTGSPSGANGLTF. The CDR3 region has the DNA TGTGCCAGCAGTGGGACAGGGTCCCCCTCTGGGGCCAACGGCCTGACTTTC.

The chain recombines TRBV6-1 with TRBJ1-2, with TRBD1 matching over 8 bases. Germline CDR1 MNHNS, CDR2 SASEGT. CDR3 length: 14 amino acids. Trimming removed 6 bases from V and 7 bases from J; junction bases left unmatched: 10. CDR3 loop: CASSRFGQGSGYTF. The CDR3 DNA is TGTGCCAGCAGCCGGTTTGGACAGGGCTCTGGCTACACCTTC.

This clone was seen a few times. This chain connects TRBV7-3 to TRBJ2-1; weak D call: TRBD2 (6 bases). Germline assignment: CDR1 SGHTA and CDR2 FQGTGA. Trimming cost V 2 bases and J 5 bases, with 13 bases left between them. There are 15 residues in the CDR3. The CDR3 region is CASSLAGQSDNEQFF. As DNA, the CDR3 is TGTGCCAGCAGCTTAGCGGGGCAGAGTGACAATGAGCAGTTCTTC.

The V call is TRBV5-6, the J call TRBJ2-1; D uncertain. The CDR3 is 12 residues long. Germline V gene data show CDR1 as SGHDT and CDR2 as YYEEEE. The V end was cut by 3 bases, the J end by 7 bases, with 8 bases between. The CDR3 sequence: CASSSRWNEQFF. In nucleotides, the CDR3 is TGTGCCAGCAGCTCGAGATGGAATGAGCAGTTCTTC.

The chain recombines TRBV5-8 with TRBJ1-2; D is undetermined. Germline-derived CDR1 and CDR2 are SGHTS and YDEGEE. This CDR3 has 14 amino acids. V shed 0 bases and J shed 4 bases, with 10 bases lying between them. CDR3 DNA sequence: TGTGCCAGCAGCTTGGTCCAGGAGGTCTATGGCTACACCTTC. Its translation is CASSLVQEVYGYTF.

The sample holds a few counts of this clone. The genes are TRBV4-3 and TRBJ2-3; 7 bases match TRBD2. Germline CDR1 and CDR2: LGHNA and YSLEER. With 3 bases clipped from V and 4 bases from J, the junction kept 16 bases outside the gene matches. This CDR3 spans 18 amino acids. CDR3 sequence: CASSHGGTTYSRPDTQYF. CDR3 nucleotides: TGCGCCAGCAGCCACGGCGGGACTACCTATTCTCGTCCAGATACGCAGTATTTT.

This sequence joins TRBV6-5 and TRBJ1-1; 9 positions agree with TRBD1. Germline loops: CDR1 MNHEY, CDR2 SVGAGI. The trim removed 5 bases at V and 1 base at J, leaving 5 bases unmatched. The CDR3 extends over 15 amino acids. CDR3 sequence (DNA): TGTGCCAGCAGTACCCTGACAGGGGGGAACACTGAAGCTTTCTTT. This encodes CASSTLTGGNTEAFF.

The chain joins TRBV29-1 to TRBJ2-7, with 7 nucleotides matching TRBD2. V was clipped by 1 base and J by 2 bases; unmatched bases: 8. The CDR3 extends over 15 amino acids. The germline gives CDR1 SQVTM, CDR2 ANQGSEA. The CDR3 DNA follows: TGCAGCGTTGAAGGTAGGGGCGGGGGAACCTACGAGCAGTACTTC. It is translated as CSVEGRGGGTYEQYF.

This clone was observed once. CDR3: CASSLGSGSGTDTQYF. CDR3 coding DNA: TGCGCCAGCAGCTTGGGAAGCGGGAGTGGCACAGATACGCAGTATTTT. V and J are TRBV5-1 and TRBJ2-3, with TRBD2 identical over 8 bases. V lost 0 bases to trimming and J lost 1 base; unmatched junction nucleotides: 4. The CDR3 spans 16 residues. Germline lookup yields CDR1 SGHRS and CDR2 YFSETQ.

On this clone: Germline is not matched at one junction end, which may reflect a read error. The chain combines TRBV7-9 with TRBJ2-1; unclear D gene. The CDR3 is made up of 13 amino acids. Germline lookup yields CDR1 SEHNR and CDR2 FQNEAQ (reference sequence). CDR3 in amino acids: CSSSLDTGNEQFF. CDR3 coding DNA: TGTTCCAGCAGCTTAGACACGGGCAATGAGCAGTTCTTC.

This clone showed up just a few times. V usage is TRBV27 and J usage is TRBJ2-1; 9 nucleotides agree with TRBD2. V was pared by 7 bases and J by 7 bases, with 17 bases of the junction left unmatched. Germline lookup yields CDR1 MNHEY and CDR2 SMNVEV (reference sequence). The CDR3 runs to 17 residues. The CDR3 region is CASTPLSGGGAGNEQFF. DNA of the CDR3: TGTGCCAGCACTCCCCTTTCTGGCGGGGGGGCCGGGAATGAGCAGTTCTTC.